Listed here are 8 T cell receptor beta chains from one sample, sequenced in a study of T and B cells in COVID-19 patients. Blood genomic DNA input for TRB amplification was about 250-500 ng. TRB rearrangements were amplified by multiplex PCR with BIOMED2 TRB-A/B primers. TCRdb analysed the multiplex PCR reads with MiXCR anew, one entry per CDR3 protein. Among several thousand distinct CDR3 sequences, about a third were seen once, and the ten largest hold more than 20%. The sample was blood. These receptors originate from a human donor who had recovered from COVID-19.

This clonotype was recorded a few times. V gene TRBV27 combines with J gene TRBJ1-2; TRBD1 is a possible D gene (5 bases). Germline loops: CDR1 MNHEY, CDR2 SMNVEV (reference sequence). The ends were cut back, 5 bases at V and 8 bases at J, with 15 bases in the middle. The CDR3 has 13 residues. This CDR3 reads CASSMIGVGGYTF. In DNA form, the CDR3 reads TGTGCCAGCAGTATGATAGGGGTGGGAGGCTACACCTTC.

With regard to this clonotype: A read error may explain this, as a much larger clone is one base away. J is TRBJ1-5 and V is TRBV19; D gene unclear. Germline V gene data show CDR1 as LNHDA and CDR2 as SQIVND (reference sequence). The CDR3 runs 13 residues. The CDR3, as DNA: TGTACCAGTAGCGGATGGAGCAATCAGCCCCAGCATTTT. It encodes CTSSGWSNQPQHF. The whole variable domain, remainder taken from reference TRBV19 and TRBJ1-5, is DGGITQSPKYLFRKEGQNVTLSCEQNLNHDAMYWYRQDPGQGLRLIYYSQIVNDFQKGDIAEGYSVSREKKESFPLTVTSAQKNPTAFYLCTSSGWSNQPQHFGDGTRLSIL.

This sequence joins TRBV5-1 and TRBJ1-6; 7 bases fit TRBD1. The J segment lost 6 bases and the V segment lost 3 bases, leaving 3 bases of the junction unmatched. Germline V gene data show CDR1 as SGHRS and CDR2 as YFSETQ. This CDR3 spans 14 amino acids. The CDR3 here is CASSSQGGNSPLHF. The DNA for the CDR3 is TGCGCCAGCAGCTCGCAGGGGGGTAATTCACCCCTCCACTTT.

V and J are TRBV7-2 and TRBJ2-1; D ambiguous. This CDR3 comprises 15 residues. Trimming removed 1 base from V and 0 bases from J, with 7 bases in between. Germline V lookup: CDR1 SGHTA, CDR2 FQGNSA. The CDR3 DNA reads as TGTGCCAGCAGCTTAGGCTCAAGCTCCTACAATGAGCAGTTCTTC. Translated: CASSLGSSSYNEQFF.

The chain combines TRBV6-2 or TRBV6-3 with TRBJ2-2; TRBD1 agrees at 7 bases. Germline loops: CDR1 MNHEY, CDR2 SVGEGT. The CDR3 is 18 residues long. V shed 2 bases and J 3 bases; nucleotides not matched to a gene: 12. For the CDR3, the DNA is TGTGCCAGCAGTTACCCTCGGACAAGGGGGCGGGACACCGGGGAGCTGTTTTTT. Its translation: CASSYPRTRGRDTGELFF.

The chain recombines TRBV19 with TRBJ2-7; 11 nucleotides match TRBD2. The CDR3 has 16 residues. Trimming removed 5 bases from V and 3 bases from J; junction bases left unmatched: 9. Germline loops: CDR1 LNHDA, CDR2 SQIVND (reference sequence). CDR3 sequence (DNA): TGTGCCAGTAGTTCTCAAATAGCGGGGGGGCTCTACGAGCAGTACTTC. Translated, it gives CASSSQIAGGLYEQYF.

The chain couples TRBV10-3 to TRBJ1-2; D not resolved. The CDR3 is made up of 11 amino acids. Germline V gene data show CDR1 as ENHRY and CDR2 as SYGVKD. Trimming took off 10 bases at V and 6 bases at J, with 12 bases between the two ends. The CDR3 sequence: CASYVYDGYTF. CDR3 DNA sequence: TGTGCCAGCTATGTGTACGATGGCTACACCTTC.

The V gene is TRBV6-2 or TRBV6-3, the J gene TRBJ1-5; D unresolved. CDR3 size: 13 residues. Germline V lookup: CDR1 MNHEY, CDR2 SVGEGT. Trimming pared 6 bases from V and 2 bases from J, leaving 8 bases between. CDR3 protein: CASSGWGNQPQHF. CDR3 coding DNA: TGTGCCAGCAGCGGTTGGGGCAATCAGCCCCAGCATTTT.